The clone carrying this T cell receptor (beta chain) was seen only once. What it binds is not known. The PCR contained 60 Vbeta and 13 Jbeta primers. Profiled with immunoSEQ multiplex PCR; TCRdb holds only in-frame clones, not every one. This table has 150,000 to 250,000 clones, roughly 85% appearing once. The record originates from a study of cytomegalovirus exposure and HLA in healthy donors. Study conclusions and caveats: The analysis excluded some indistinguishable V segments, including TRBV6-2 and TRBV6-3. Later analysis suggested links between common viral pathogens and several top significant clusters.

After removal of 5 bases from V and 6 bases from J, the junction contained 5 bases not matched to a gene. The CDR3 extends over 13 amino acids. Per germline, CDR1 SGHNT and CDR2 YENEEA. Material: PBMCs. The chain is built from TRBV11-3 and TRBJ1-2; 8 bases align to TRBD1. The sequence derives from a woman aged 45-60 years in good health and CMV-seronegative. This CDR3 reads CASSTGGGDGYTF. The CDR3 nucleotides are TGTGCCAGCAGCACAGGGGGGGGTGATGGCTACACCTTC.